This entry concerns a single TCR beta chain. Its antigen is still unknown. The sample originates from a study of vaccination effects on CD4 cells after COVID-19. Study overall: It was a median of 72 days after the second dose that post-vaccine samples were obtained.

V lost 3 bases, J lost 4 bases, and 5 bases lay in between. The CDR3 is 11 amino acids. Germline loops: CDR1 SGHNT, CDR2 YYREEE (reference sequence). Researchers isolated CD4+ T cells once approximately eleven days of culture had elapsed. All participants had two doses of either the BNT162b2 or mRNA-1273 vaccine. Libraries were prepared by immunoSEQ multiplex PCR; TCRdb keeps only in-frame clonotypes and omits some of them. The data contain 40,000 or so clones, 72% of them singletons. Study observations and caveats: Clones of infection and vaccine origin contracted markedly late after vaccination.

The specimen comprised CD4+ T cells from PBMCs cultured without peptide, sampled after COVID-19 vaccination. The sequence was collected from a human donor who received a COVID-19 vaccine. The chain links TRBV5-4 to TRBJ2-7; D is ambiguous. CDR3 nucleotide sequence: TGTGCCAGCAGCTCCCCTTACGAGCAGTACTTC. Encoded protein: CASSSPYEQYF. Drawing the rest from reference TRBV5-4 and TRBJ2-7, the complete variable domain is ETGVTQSPTHLIKTRGQQVTLRCSSQSGHNTVSWYQQALGQGPQFIFQYYREEENGRGNFPPRFSGLQFPNYSSELNVNALELDDSALYLCASSSPYEQYFGPGTRLTVT.